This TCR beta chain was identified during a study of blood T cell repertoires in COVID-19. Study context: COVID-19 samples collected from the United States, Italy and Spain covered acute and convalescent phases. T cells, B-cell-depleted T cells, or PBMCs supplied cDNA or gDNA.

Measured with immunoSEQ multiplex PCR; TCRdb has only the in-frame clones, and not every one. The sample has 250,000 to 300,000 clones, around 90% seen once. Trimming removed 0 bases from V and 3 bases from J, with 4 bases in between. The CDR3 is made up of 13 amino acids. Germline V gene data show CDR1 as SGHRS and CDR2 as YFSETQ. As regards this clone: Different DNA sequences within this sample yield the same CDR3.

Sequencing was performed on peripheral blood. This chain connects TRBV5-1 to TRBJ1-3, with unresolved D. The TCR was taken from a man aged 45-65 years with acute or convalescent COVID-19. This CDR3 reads CASSLELGNTIYF. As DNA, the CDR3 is TGCGCCAGCAGCTTGGAGCTTGGAAACACCATATATTTT.